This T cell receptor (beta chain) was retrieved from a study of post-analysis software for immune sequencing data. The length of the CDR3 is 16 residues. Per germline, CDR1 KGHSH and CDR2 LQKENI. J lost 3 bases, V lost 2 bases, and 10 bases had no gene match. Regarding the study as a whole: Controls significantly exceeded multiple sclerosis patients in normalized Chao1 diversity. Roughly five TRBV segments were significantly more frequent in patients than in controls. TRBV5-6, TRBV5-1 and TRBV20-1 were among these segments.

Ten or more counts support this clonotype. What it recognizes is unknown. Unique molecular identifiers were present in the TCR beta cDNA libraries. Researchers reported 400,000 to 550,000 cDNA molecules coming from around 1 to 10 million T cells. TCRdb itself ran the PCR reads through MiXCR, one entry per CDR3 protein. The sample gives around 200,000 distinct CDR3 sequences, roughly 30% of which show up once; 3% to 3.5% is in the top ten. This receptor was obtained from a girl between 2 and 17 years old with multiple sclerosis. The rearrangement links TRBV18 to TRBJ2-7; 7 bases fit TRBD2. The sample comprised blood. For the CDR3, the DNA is TGTGCCAGCTCACCAGTCTCGGGAGGCCTCATCTACGAGCAGTACTTC. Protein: CASSPVSGGLIYEQYF.